This passage covers 19 T cell receptor beta chains from one sample sequenced in a study of T-cell memory formation after mild COVID-19. TCRdb redid the calling of the 5' RACE reads with MiXCR, one entry per CDR3 protein. Of a few hundred thousand distinct CDR3 sequences listed, roughly 20% were seen once; the top ten hold 7% to 9%. The sequenced sample was PBMCs or a T cell subset sorted from them (not recorded which). The receptors shown here come from an adult woman who had mild COVID-19 (a few samples of this study predate the infection). Cell type and time point are not known.

This clonotype has a handful of counts. This chain links TRBV29-1 with TRBJ2-3; 7 bases map to TRBD2. With 4 bases clipped from V and 3 bases from J, the junction kept 7 bases outside the gene matches. The CDR3 is 14 residues long. Germline CDR1 and CDR2: SQVTM and ANQGSEA. The CDR3 DNA follows: TGCAGCGTTGTTATCAGGGAGGGGACAGATACGCAGTATTTT. Amino acid sequence: CSVVIREGTDTQYF.

V is TRBV19 and J is TRBJ1-3; 7 bases fit TRBD1. V was pared by 6 bases and J by 8 bases, with 13 bases of the junction left unmatched. In germline, CDR1 is LNHDA, CDR2 SQIVND (reference sequence). CDR3 length equals 15 residues. The CDR3 coding sequence is TGTGCCAGTAGAAGACGGACAGGAGTTGTAGACACCATATATTTT. It codes for CASRRRTGVVDTIYF.

This chain connects TRBV7-8 to TRBJ2-2; 8 nucleotides line up with TRBD2. With 5 bases clipped from V and 6 bases from J, the junction kept 5 bases outside the gene matches. The CDR3 has 14 residues. Germline CDR1 reads SGHVS; CDR2 reads FQNEAQ. CDR3 in DNA: TGTGCCAGCAGCAAGCGGGGGTTTGCCGGGGAGCTGTTTTTT. This codes for CASSKRGFAGELFF.

This clonotype has at least ten counts. V and J are TRBV5-1 and TRBJ1-1, with a tentative D call TRBD1 (6 bases). CDR3 length equals 14 residues. Trimming stripped 4 bases from V and 0 bases from J, with 10 bases between. Germline CDR1 and CDR2: SGHRS and YFSETQ. The DNA of the CDR3 is TGCGCCAGCAGCGGGGGACAATTGAACACTGAAGCTTTCTTT. Protein sequence: CASSGGQLNTEAFF.

CDR3 DNA: TGCGCCAGCAGCCGCTTACCAGGGGACACTGAAGCTTTCTTT. Its translation: CASSRLPGDTEAFF. V usage is TRBV4-3 and J usage is TRBJ1-1, with D possibly being TRBD1 (6 bases). CDR3 size: 14 residues. Germline V gene data show CDR1 as LGHNA and CDR2 as YSLEER. The germline V and J ends were trimmed by 4 bases and 3 bases, with 12 bases remaining between them.

This clonotype has more than one count but fewer than ten. The V gene is TRBV10-3, the J gene TRBJ2-1; D gene uncertain. Deletions cut 4 bases from V and 8 bases from J, with 6 bases between. Germline loops: CDR1 ENHRY, CDR2 SYGVKD. This CDR3 is built from 11 residues. CDR3 protein: CAISAAYEQFF. In nucleotides, the CDR3 is TGTGCCATCAGTGCCGCGTATGAGCAGTTCTTC.

This clonotype was picked up a small number of times. The rearrangement uses TRBV12-3 or TRBV12-4 and TRBJ1-1; D call uncertain. Trimming cost V 3 bases and J 6 bases, with 11 bases left between them. There are 13 residues in the CDR3. CDR3 DNA: TGTGCCAGCAGTTTTGGGAGTGAGGCTGAAGCTTTCTTT. The encoded protein is CASSFGSEAEAFF.

Only a few counts were recorded for this clonotype. The chain uses TRBV2 and TRBJ2-5; TRBD2 matches 7 bases. The length of the CDR3 is 13 residues. Per the germline V gene, CDR1 is SNHLY and CDR2 is FYNNEI. Trimming at V came to 11 bases and at J to 1 base, leaving 7 bases not matched to a gene. The CDR3: CAEGAGVQETQYF. For the CDR3, the DNA is TGTGCCGAAGGGGCGGGGGTCCAAGAGACCCAGTACTTC.

In this sample, this clonotype turned up many times. This rearrangement joins TRBV5-4 to TRBJ1-2; possible D gene TRBD1, 5 bases. The CDR3 loop spans 12 amino acids. CDR1 and CDR2 (germline): SGHNT, YYREEE (reference sequence). Between the trimmed V and J ends, which lost 2 bases and 4 bases, there was a span of 6 bases. The CDR3 region has the DNA TGTGCCAGCAGCTTAGACAGCTATGGCTACACCTTC. It is translated as CASSLDSYGYTF. Combining the CDR3 with reference TRBV5-4 and TRBJ1-2 gives the whole variable domain ETGVTQSPTHLIKTRGQQVTLRCSSQSGHNTVSWYQQALGQGPQFIFQYYREEENGRGNFPPRFSGLQFPNYSSELNVNALELDDSALYLCASSLDSYGYTFGSGTRLTVV.

This clonotype was detected ten times or more. V usage is TRBV12-3 or TRBV12-4 and J usage is TRBJ2-1; D is unresolved. The CDR3 spans 16 residues. Trimming took 8 bases from V and 1 from J, leaving 18 bases between them. DNA for the CDR3: TGTGCCAGCCGTACCGGTTTGGGGTTTTCCTACAATGAGCAGTTCTTC. Encoded protein: CASRTGLGFSYNEQFF.

The V gene is TRBV28, the J gene TRBJ1-1; D is unclear. The V end was cut by 3 bases, the J end by 0 bases, with 11 bases between. Germline CDR1 MDHEN, CDR2 SYDVKM. The CDR3 has 15 amino acids. CDR3 sequence (DNA): TGTGCCAGCAGTTTTTTAGGCAAATTGAACACTGAAGCTTTCTTT. Translation gives CASSFLGKLNTEAFF.

The chain uses TRBV21-1 and TRBJ2-1; the table's D gene call, TRBD2, was not cross checked with the DNA. TRBV21-1 is a pseudogene locus. This CDR3 contains 14 residues. The CDR3 protein is CGLAGPGYHNEQFF. In nucleotides, the CDR3 is TGCGGACTAGCGGGCCCGGGCTACCACAATGAGCAGTTCTTC.

This rearrangement joins TRBV11-2 to TRBJ1-4; D is ambiguous. CDR1 is SGHAT, CDR2 FQNNGV, per germline. The CDR3 totals 16 residues. Trimming took 2 bases from V and 4 from J, leaving 14 bases between them. Here the CDR3 reads CASSLIAWAGNEKLFF. In DNA, the CDR3 is TGTGCCAGCAGCTTAATCGCGTGGGCGGGTAATGAAAAACTGTTTTTT.

The sample holds many counts of this clonotype. In DNA, the CDR3 is TGTGCCAGCAGTCTCATAGGGGAGACCCAGTACTTC. Protein product: CASSLIGETQYF. J is TRBJ2-5 and V is TRBV12-3 or TRBV12-4; D unclear. CDR3 length equals 12 residues. V lost 5 bases and J 5 bases, leaving 9 bases between the germline ends.

The chain is built from TRBV4-1 and TRBJ2-3; D gene unclear. V gave up 4 bases and J gave up 2 bases, with 13 bases separating them. Germline-derived CDR1 and CDR2 are MGHRA and YSYEKL. CDR3 length: 15 residues. This chain's CDR3 is CASSPPSRTTDTQYF. CDR3 bases: TGCGCCAGCAGCCCCCCCAGCAGAACCACAGATACGCAGTATTTT.

This clonotype was picked up a small number of times. V is TRBV20-1 and J is TRBJ1-6; D possibly corresponds to TRBD1 (5 bases). The CDR3 sequence is 14 residues long. V lost 1 base and J 7 bases, leaving 11 bases between the germline ends. Looked up from germline, CDR1 is DFQATT and CDR2 is SNEGSKA (reference sequence). The CDR3 loop is CSARVNRMNSPLHF. DNA for the CDR3: TGCAGTGCTAGAGTAAACAGGATGAATTCACCCCTCCACTTT.

The DNA of the CDR3 is TGTGCCTGGAGTGTACCGGGGCCCGGGGAGCTGTTTTTT. Translated, it gives CAWSVPGPGELFF. The J gene is TRBJ2-2, the V gene TRBV30, with D perhaps assigned TRBD1 or TRBD2 (5 bases each). This CDR3 spans 13 amino acids. Between the trimmed V and J ends, which lost 0 bases and 6 bases, there was a span of 8 bases. Germline CDR1 is GTSNPN and CDR2 is SVGIG (reference sequence).

The chain links TRBV6-2 or TRBV6-3 to TRBJ1-5, with a possible D match to TRBD1 (5 bases). Germline V gene lookup returns CDR1 MNHEY and CDR2 SVGEGT. The CDR3 runs 15 residues. Trimming shortened V by 7 bases and J by 7 bases, and 20 bases separated the two germline ends. CDR3 DNA: TGTGCCAGCACTTCCGGAGGGCAGGGAGGCCAGCCCCAGCATTTT. Its protein is CASTSGGQGGQPQHF.

The chain carries TRBV7-9 and TRBJ1-3; D uncertain. Germline CDR1 is SEHNR and CDR2 is FQNEAQ (reference sequence). CDR3 size: 14 residues. V shed 6 bases and J shed 0 bases, with 9 bases lying between them. The CDR3, as DNA: TGTGCCAGCAGTTGGACCGACTCTGGAAACACCATATATTTT. The encoded protein is CASSWTDSGNTIYF.